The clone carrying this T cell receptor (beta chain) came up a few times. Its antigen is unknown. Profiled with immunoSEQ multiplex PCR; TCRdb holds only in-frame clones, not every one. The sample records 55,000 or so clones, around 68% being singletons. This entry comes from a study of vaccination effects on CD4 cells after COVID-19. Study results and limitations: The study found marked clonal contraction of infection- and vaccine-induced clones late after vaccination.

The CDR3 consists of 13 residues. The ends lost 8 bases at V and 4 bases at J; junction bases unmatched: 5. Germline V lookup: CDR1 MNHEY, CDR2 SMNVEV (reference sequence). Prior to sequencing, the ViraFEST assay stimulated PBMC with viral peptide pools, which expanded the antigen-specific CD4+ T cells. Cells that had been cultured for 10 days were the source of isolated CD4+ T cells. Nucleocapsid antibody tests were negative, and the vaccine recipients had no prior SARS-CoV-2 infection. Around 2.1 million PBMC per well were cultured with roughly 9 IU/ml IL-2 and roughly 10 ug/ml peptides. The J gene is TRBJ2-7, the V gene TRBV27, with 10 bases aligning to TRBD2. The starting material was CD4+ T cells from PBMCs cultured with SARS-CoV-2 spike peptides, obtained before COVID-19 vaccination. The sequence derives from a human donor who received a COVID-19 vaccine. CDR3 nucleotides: TGTGCCAGCTCTCGGACTAGCGGATACGAGCAGTACTTC. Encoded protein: CASSRTSGYEQYF.